Here is one T cell receptor (beta chain) with its context. In its sample, this clone was seen once. There is no known antigen for this receptor. Sequence at one end of the junction differs from germline and may be a read error. Before the diagnostic colonoscopy, none of the ulcerative colitis patients had been given immunosuppressive medication. A blood sample was obtained concurrently with the colonoscopy. The Wizard kit (Promega) was used to extract genomic DNA from both blood and intestinal samples. The sample originates from a study of pediatric ulcerative colitis (dated by TCRdb to between 2018 and 2021). Background for the entire study: Among the ulcerative colitis patients, about seven had pancolitis and two had left-sided colitis, and histology in every patient was consistent with ulcerative colitis. From nine newly diagnosed, treatment-naive pediatric ulcerative colitis patients and a few non-IBD control children, paired blood and rectal samples were collected. Using the Pediatric Ulcerative Colitis Activity Index, two patients were classed as having mild disease, several as having moderate disease and three as having acute severe colitis. Beyond this particular receptor, the publication reports: A couple of rectal CDR3 clonotypes were detected in all ulcerative colitis patients and were not detected in any of the controls. With only a handful of individuals, the healthy control group was small. Repertoires were derived from total lymphocyte DNA, so rare subsets such as regulatory T cells may have patterns not reflected. Features of the rectal repertoire distinguished controls, mild-moderate colitis patients and acute severe colitis patients, and in acute severe colitis, rectal diversity was reduced because of clonal expansions. For technical reasons, blood samples from a couple of patients gave substantially fewer templates, and these samples were excluded from the blood-rectal overlap analysis. Clonal overlap between a subject's own blood and rectum was significantly greater in ulcerative colitis patients than in controls, which suggests more T cell trafficking to inflamed tissue.

Rearranged CDR3 beta regions were amplified from genomic DNA with multiplex V and J primers using the immunoSEQ TRB Survey service. To keep depth equal across samples, survey-level sequencing depth of up to 500,000 reads per sample was applied. Libraries were purified and pooled, and sequencing was performed on Illumina technology. On the study's bioinformatics: immunoSEQ online tools were used for productive clonality, sample overlap, pairwise scatters, CDR3 beta length, V/D/J gene usage and productiveness. Calculated diversity was defined as the number of unique rearrangements divided by total templates times 100, and Shannon and Simpson indices were additionally computed. Principal component analysis was performed on Z-score normalized data with the R prcomp function and the ggbiplot package. Morisita's index was used to quantify the clonal overlap between blood and rectum within each subject. TCRdb provides this immuneACCESS table in a form limited to in-frame rearrangements. Some clones are lacking; in checked studies, under half of them reflect an unresolved V gene, and why the rest are absent is not known. V, J and clone size derive from that table, while D and trimming were established from the DNA sequence. Counted in this sample were 12,000 to 15,000 clones; about nine tenths of them appeared once. Approximately 1% of the sample is held by the ten biggest clonotypes.

This receptor was obtained from a boy between 10 and 17 years old with moderate ulcerative colitis. The sequenced material came from blood.

The CDR3 reads CASSIPGGALNF. The nucleotide sequence reads TGTGCCAGCAGCATACCGGGGGGGGCCCTGAACTTC. Here the chain combines TRBV7-8 and TRBJ2-5, and 8 junctional nucleotides match TRBD2. The germline V gene sets CDR1 to SGHVS and CDR2 to FQNEAQ. The CDR3 has 12 amino acids, counting the end cysteine and phenylalanine. Here the CDR3 DNA is all that survives: 36 bases in frame from base 1.